The present entry profiles one TCR beta chain with its context. The target of this receptor is not known. No base qualities exist here, and no much larger clone lies one base off it. The data are from a study of CD8 T cells in Susac syndrome (dated by TCRdb to the late 2010s). At the level of the whole study: Whether CD8+ T cell activation and differentiation in Susac syndrome was antigen driven was tested using repertoire sequencing. CD8+ T cell repertoire clonality was compared between more than ten healthy donors, approximately 14 Susac syndrome patients and some 15 multiple sclerosis patients. What the work shows at the level of the full study, not this receptor alone: The TCR sequencing and HLA analysis was acknowledged to have included a relatively small number of individuals.

RNA was extracted with the RNeasy kit and about 0.45 to 1 ug was reverse transcribed using random hexamers. TCR beta CDR3 regions were amplified with the immunoSEQ multiplex PCR assay covering 54 Vbeta and 13 Jbeta segments. Bias from PCR amplification was corrected by using a synthetic template baseline for primer optimization and for computational correction. As for the original processing: Reads were annotated to V, D and J genes according to IMGT and were analyzed with immunoSEQ Analyzer, with only productive sequences retained. To calculate clonality, Shannon entropy was normalized by log2 of the number of productive unique sequences and then subtracted from one. For each patient and control, public and private clones were evaluated within the 100 most prevalent clones. Clones were defined as Susac-specific if absent from the healthy and MS cohorts, from around 1,000 published viral clones and from other ImmuneACCESS disease sequences. TCRdb reran the public reads through fastp at Q25 and MiXCR, keeping productive beta chains. Each CDR3 protein appears once, grouped with its most common genes and DNA. The V and J calls were not made by the authors but by TCRdb's processing. The sample records under 550,000 distinct CDR3 sequences, 75% to 90% of which are singletons. Approximately 0.11% of the sample belongs to the ten largest clones.

High-throughput TCR beta sequencing profiled peripheral blood CD8+ and CD4+ T cells from healthy donors, Susac syndrome patients and multiple sclerosis patients. The multiple sclerosis controls were treatment-naive patients whose relapsing-remitting disease, either stable or active, fulfilled the revised McDonald criteria. Bulk CD8+ and CD4+ T cells were purified by magnetic negative isolation, whereas CD8+ TEMRA cells were enriched by FACS. Blood was collected in EDTA tubes and processed within 24 hours, with PBMCs isolated through density gradient centrifugation. PBMCs destined for TCR sequencing were cryopreserved in liquid nitrogen and later thawed in a 37 °C water bath. The sorted or isolated CD4+, CD8+ and CD8+ TEMRA cells reached a purity of at least 90%. Sequences were obtained from CD8+ T cells from PBMCs. The TCR comes from a human donor with multiple sclerosis.

Here the CDR3 is given as CASSLERTDSTNEKLFF. The bases read TGTGCCAGCAGCTTAGAGCGGACAGACTCAACTAATGAAAAACTGTTTTTT. The chain employs TRBV7-9 and TRBJ1-4; a tentative D call is TRBD1 (6 bases match). From its cysteine to its phenylalanine, the CDR3 spans 17 amino acids. Just CDR3 DNA is preserved here, 51 bases in frame from base 1. Per the germline V gene (reference sequence), SEHNR is the CDR1 and FQNEAQ is the CDR2. V is reduced by 1 base and J by 0 bases, leaving a spacing of 12 bases between them.